This TCR beta chain was captured by sequencing in a study of cytomegalovirus exposure and HLA in healthy donors. Study-wide results and limits: Immune exposure information comprised only CMV serostatus.

The PCR was carried out with 60 Vbeta primers and 13 Jbeta primers. Profiled with immunoSEQ multiplex PCR; TCRdb holds only in-frame clones, not every one. This table has about 120,000 clones, about three quarters appearing once. In its sample, this clone is medium-sized. The target antigen is unknown. Germline V gives CDR1 SGHRS, CDR2 YFSETQ. The V and J ends lost 4 bases and 0 bases, in that order; junction bases with no gene match: 12. This CDR3 has 17 residues. V usage is TRBV5-1 and J usage is TRBJ1-1; 7 nucleotides match TRBD1. The sequence was obtained from a man aged 25 to 40 in good health and CMV-seronegative. Material: PBMCs. The CDR3 loop reads CASSLGRDRRMNTEAFF. In DNA, the CDR3 is TGCGCCAGCAGCCTCGGTAGGGACAGAAGAATGAACACTGAAGCTTTCTTT.